Following are 23 T cell receptor beta chains from one sample sequenced in a study of CD8 T cells in Susac syndrome. An input of about 0.5 to 1 ug of RNA was subjected to reverse transcription using random hexamers. In TCRdb, the immunoSEQ multiplex PCR reads were re-called with MiXCR into one record per CDR3 protein. The table records about 300,000 distinct CDR3 sequences, just over 90% of them present only once. The sequenced sample was CD4+ T cells from PBMCs. All receptors come from a human donor with multiple sclerosis.

This sequence joins TRBV11-1 and TRBJ2-1; 10 bases are shared with TRBD2. CDR1 and CDR2 from the germline V gene are SGHAT and FQDESV (reference sequence). The length of the CDR3 is 16 residues. Trimming at V came to 5 bases and at J to 5 bases, leaving 9 bases not matched to a gene. The CDR3 here is CASSPRYSGGNNEQFF. Written as DNA, the CDR3 is TGTGCCAGCAGCCCACGCTATAGCGGGGGGAACAATGAGCAGTTCTTC.

The rearrangement joins TRBV24-1 to TRBJ2-3; 7 bases map to TRBD1. CDR3 length: 15 residues. The V and J ends lost 1 base and 6 bases, in that order; junction bases with no gene match: 6. The V gene's germline CDR1 is KGHDR and CDR2 SFDVKD. The CDR3 loop is CATSDFGQAGDTQYF. The DNA for the CDR3 is TGTGCCACCAGTGATTTCGGACAGGCTGGGGATACGCAGTATTTT.

J is TRBJ2-5 and V is TRBV7-2; D remains ambiguous. This CDR3 has 13 residues. V dropped 5 bases and J dropped 5 bases, with 12 bases sitting between them. Germline lookup yields CDR1 SGHTA and CDR2 FQGNSA. The CDR3 DNA sequence: TGTGCCAGCAGCCTAGGCTATCCCGAGACCCAGTACTTC. Translating it yields CASSLGYPETQYF. The entire variable domain, with the rest obtained from reference TRBV7-2 and TRBJ2-5, is as follows: GAGVSQSPSNKVTEKGKDVELRCDPISGHTALYWYRQSLGQGLEFLIYFQGNSAPDKSGLPSDRFSAERTGGSVSTLTIQRTQQEDSAVYLCASSLGYPETQYFGPGTRLLVL.

This sequence joins TRBV14 and TRBJ1-6, with D perhaps matching TRBD1 (6 bases). Trimming shortened V by 4 bases and J by 5 bases, and 9 bases separated the two germline ends. The CDR3 covers 14 residues. Germline V gives CDR1 SGHDN, CDR2 FVKESK. The CDR3 sequence is CASSRNRDNSPLHF. The CDR3 DNA sequence: TGTGCCAGCAGCCGGAACAGGGATAATTCACCCCTCCACTTT.

This clonotype was observed once. V and J are TRBV6-5 and TRBJ2-2; the D gene is possibly TRBD1 (5 bases). The V gene lost 2 bases and the J gene lost 3 bases, with 7 bases spanning the gap. The germline V gene encodes CDR1 MNHEY and CDR2 SVGAGI. CDR3 length: 14 residues. The CDR3 here is CASSYGRDTGELFF. CDR3 DNA: TGTGCCAGCAGTTACGGCAGGGACACCGGGGAGCTGTTTTTT.

The chain has TRBV6-5 and TRBJ2-1; tentatively, D is TRBD2 (5 bases). This CDR3 is 15 amino acids long. Trimming pared 0 bases from V and 6 bases from J, leaving 12 bases between. Germline V lookup: CDR1 MNHEY, CDR2 SVGAGI. The CDR3 is CASSYSTTTPNEQFF. In DNA form, the CDR3 reads TGTGCCAGCAGTTACTCTACGACTACCCCCAATGAGCAGTTCTTC.

This rearrangement joins TRBV2 to TRBJ2-5, with D tentatively TRBD2 (5 bases). The V end lost 7 bases, the J end lost 1 base, and 13 bases lay between the germline ends. From germline, CDR1 is SNHLY and CDR2 FYNNEI. The CDR3 spans 14 residues. CDR3 DNA: TGTGCCAGCAACGAACGGCGGGCCCAAGAGACCCAGTACTTC. Translation gives CASNERRAQETQYF.

The chain links TRBV3-1 to TRBJ1-2, with D perhaps matching TRBD1 (5 bases). Germline V lookup: CDR1 LGHDT, CDR2 YNNKEL (reference sequence). The CDR3 length is 12 residues. Deletions cut 2 bases from V and 8 bases from J, with 9 bases between. CDR3 sequence: CASSQQGQGYTF. The DNA for the CDR3 is TGTGCCAGCAGCCAACAGGGTCAAGGCTACACCTTC.

The CDR3 sequence is CASSLSGHPTEAFF. For the CDR3, the DNA is TGTGCCAGCAGTTTAAGTGGACACCCTACTGAAGCTTTCTTT. The chain joins TRBV28 to TRBJ1-1, with D possibly TRBD1 on 5 matching bases. The CDR3 is 14 residues long. Germline V lookup: CDR1 MDHEN, CDR2 SYDVKM. V dropped 2 bases and J dropped 5 bases, with 12 bases sitting between them. Full variable domain (remainder filled in from reference TRBV28 and TRBJ1-1): DVKVTQSSRYLVKRTGEKVFLECVQDMDHENMFWYRQDPGLGLRLIYFSYDVKMKEKGDIPEGYSVSREKKERFSLILESASTNQTSMYLCASSLSGHPTEAFFGQGTRLTVV.

The V call is TRBV28, the J call TRBJ2-5; 15 nucleotides match TRBD2. From germline, CDR1 is MDHEN and CDR2 SYDVKM. V was clipped by 7 bases and J by 3 bases; unmatched bases: 9. The CDR3 covers 17 residues. CDR3 coding DNA: TGTGCCAGCAAATCTCCCGGACTAGCGGGAGGGGAAGAGACCCAGTACTTC. The encoded protein is CASKSPGLAGGEETQYF. Filled out from reference TRBV28 and TRBJ2-5, the complete variable domain reads DVKVTQSSRYLVKRTGEKVFLECVQDMDHENMFWYRQDPGLGLRLIYFSYDVKMKEKGDIPEGYSVSREKKERFSLILESASTNQTSMYLCASKSPGLAGGEETQYFGPGTRLLVL.

The chain carries TRBV29-1 and TRBJ1-1; D call uncertain. In germline, CDR1 is SQVTM, CDR2 ANQGSEA. Trimming shortened V by 5 bases and J by 0 bases, and 10 bases separated the two germline ends. CDR3 length: 13 amino acids. The CDR3 spells CSVLQLMNTEAFF. The CDR3 coding sequence is TGCAGCGTTTTACAGCTAATGAACACTGAAGCTTTCTTT.

The chain combines TRBV18 with TRBJ2-1, with 10 bases identical to TRBD2. V shed 3 bases, J shed 6 bases, and the junction held 5 bases outside the gene matches. The CDR3 covers 15 residues. Per the germline V gene, CDR1 is KGHSH and CDR2 is LQKENI. CDR3 in DNA: TGTGCCAGCTCACCCAGCGGGGGGGCCCGCAATGAGCAGTTCTTC. It translates to CASSPSGGARNEQFF.

This clonotype is a singleton in its sample. The chain couples TRBV27 to TRBJ1-2; TRBD1 is a possible D gene (6 bases). V was trimmed by 5 bases and J by 6 bases, leaving 16 bases between them. The CDR3 consists of 14 residues. Germline loops: CDR1 MNHEY, CDR2 SMNVEV (reference sequence). CDR3 coding DNA: TGTGCCAGCAGTCACCAACAGGGTCCTCATGGCTACACCTTC. This encodes CASSHQQGPHGYTF.

Written as DNA, the CDR3 is TGCAGTGCCGAAGAGGGGGGTGATACTGAAGCTTTCTTT. Protein product: CSAEEGGDTEAFF. V and J are TRBV20-1 and TRBJ1-1, with D perhaps matching TRBD1 (6 bases). This CDR3 is built from 13 residues. The germline V gene encodes CDR1 DFQATT and CDR2 SNEGSKA (reference sequence). V gave up 6 bases and J gave up 5 bases, with 16 bases separating them.

The chain recombines TRBV20-1 with TRBJ2-1; 8 nucleotides align to TRBD2. The CDR3 covers 12 residues. The V gene end was trimmed by 6 bases and the J gene end by 3 bases; junction bases not matched to a gene: 1. Germline CDR1 reads DFQATT; CDR2 reads SNEGSKA (reference sequence). The CDR3 region is CSAAGDYNEQFF. In DNA form, the CDR3 reads TGCAGTGCAGCGGGGGACTACAATGAGCAGTTCTTC.

This clonotype was recorded once. The CDR3 DNA is TGTGCCAGCAGTTTATCGGAAATACGGGGCTACACCTTC. Encoded protein: CASSLSEIRGYTF. This chain connects TRBV12-3 or TRBV12-4 to TRBJ1-2; D ambiguous. CDR3 length: 13 residues. V lost 2 bases, J lost 8 bases, and 12 bases lay in between.

The chain joins TRBV7-2 to TRBJ1-6; TRBD1 is a possible D gene (5 bases). Germline CDR1 SGHTA, CDR2 FQGNSA. The CDR3 totals 16 residues. Trimming pared 0 bases from V and 7 bases from J, leaving 13 bases between. This CDR3 reads CASSLAYLAGNSPLHF. CDR3 nucleotide sequence: TGTGCCAGCAGCTTAGCGTATTTGGCAGGGAATTCACCCCTCCACTTT.

This clonotype was seen a single time. The rearrangement links TRBV12-5 to TRBJ2-1; D is perhaps TRBD1 or TRBD2 (5 bases each). Trimming removed 8 bases at V and 6 bases at J, with 14 bases between. This CDR3 has 13 residues. CDR1 and CDR2 (germline): LGHNT, FRNRAP. The CDR3 sequence: CASSGRGLNEQFF. DNA of the CDR3: TGTGCTAGTTCGGGCCGGGGCCTCAATGAGCAGTTCTTC.

The chain has TRBV4-1 and TRBJ2-1; 9 bases fit TRBD1. The CDR3 is made up of 15 amino acids. Germline V lookup: CDR1 MGHRA, CDR2 YSYEKL. V shed 2 bases and J 9 bases; nucleotides not matched to a gene: 8. CDR3: CASSQRDRDVREQFF. In DNA form, the CDR3 reads TGCGCCAGCAGCCAACGGGACAGGGATGTGCGTGAGCAGTTCTTC.

The chain's CDR3 is CASSQDSKGTLGYTF. DNA of the CDR3: TGCGCCAGCAGCCAAGACTCAAAAGGCACCCTAGGCTACACCTTC. The chain links TRBV4-3 to TRBJ1-2; D is uncertain. CDR3 length equals 15 residues. CDR1 and CDR2 (germline): LGHNA, YSLEER. Deletions cut 0 bases from V and 8 bases from J, with 16 bases between.

The genes are TRBV3-1 and TRBJ1-3; tentative D call: TRBD1 (5 bases). The CDR3 has 17 residues. V gave up 4 bases and J gave up 0 bases, with 16 bases separating them. The germline CDR1 and CDR2 sequences are LGHDT and YNNKEL (reference sequence). This chain's CDR3 is CASSPYVGPNSGNTIYF. The CDR3, as DNA: TGTGCCAGCAGCCCCTACGTGGGACCCAACTCTGGAAACACCATATATTTT.

This chain uses TRBV11-2 with TRBJ1-1, with D perhaps matching TRBD1 (5 bases). This CDR3 is built from 18 residues. Germline V CDR1 and CDR2: SGHAT, FQNNGV. The V gene lost 4 bases and the J gene lost 1 base, with 22 bases spanning the gap. The CDR3 protein is CASSSRGARVVWNTEAFF. The CDR3 DNA reads as TGTGCCAGCAGCTCACGGGGCGCTAGGGTAGTCTGGAACACTGAAGCTTTCTTT.

This chain links TRBV29-1 with TRBJ2-7, with D perhaps matching TRBD1 (6 bases). The CDR3 loop spans 16 amino acids. V lost 1 base, J lost 4 bases, and 20 bases lay in between. The germline V gene has CDR1 SQVTM and CDR2 ANQGSEA. CDR3 protein: CSVEGRVKGERYEQYF. DNA for the CDR3: TGCAGCGTTGAAGGCCGAGTCAAGGGGGAGAGGTACGAGCAGTACTTC.